This T cell receptor beta chain was retrieved from a study of neurological immune-mediated disorders. Study conclusions and caveats: HTLV-1-associated myelopathy ranked highest for TCR clonal expansion and multiple sclerosis lowest, beneath healthy controls.

By 5'RACE with 10-nucleotide random UMIs, the cDNA was made. TCRdb fed the 5' RACE reads into MiXCR, producing one record per CDR3 protein. The table has some 54,000 distinct CDR3 sequences, around 10% seen once. The sample's time point: longitudinal time-point 1 (baseline). 2 million unsorted PBMCs were stored in RNAlater at -80 °C before RNA extraction. This clonotype was recorded at least ten times. The antigen is not known. This TCR derives from a male donor with HTLV-1-associated myelopathy (HAM/TSP). The material sequenced was PBMCs.

CDR3 loop: CSARVGSLETQYF. The DNA for the CDR3 is TGCAGTGCTAGAGTTGGGTCTTTAGAGACCCAGTACTTC. This sequence joins TRBV20-1 and TRBJ2-5; D not certain. CDR3 length equals 13 residues. Trimming shortened V by 1 base and J by 4 bases, and 10 bases separated the two germline ends. The germline gives CDR1 DFQATT, CDR2 SNEGSKA (reference sequence).